The 21 T cell receptor beta chains below come from one sample, sequenced in a study of CD8+ T cells in alopecia areata. RNA extraction and reverse transcription yielded cDNA as sequencing template. TCRdb's copy holds only in-frame clones and misses some; the assay was immunoSEQ multiplex PCR. Here the sample spans 170,000 or so clones, 59% being singletons. Sequenced here: CD4+ T cells sorted from blood, sampled at week 0. The receptors shown here come from a human donor with alopecia areata.

This clone came up a few times. CDR3 amino acids: CASAVDGHQPQHF. The CDR3 DNA follows: TGTGCCAGCGCCGTAGATGGCCATCAGCCCCAGCATTTT. The gene calls are TRBV6-6 and TRBJ1-5; D uncertain. Germline V CDR1 and CDR2: MNHNY, SVGAGI (reference sequence). CDR3 length: 13 amino acids. The V end lost 8 bases, the J end lost 5 bases, and 13 bases lay between the germline ends.

The chain links TRBV5-1 to TRBJ2-7; weak D call: TRBD1 (6 bases). The CDR3 sequence is 14 residues long. Germline CDR1 SGHRS, CDR2 YFSETQ. V lost 4 bases to trimming and J lost 5 bases, with 16 bases between them. The CDR3 region is CASSPGQTFDEQYF. CDR3 nucleotide sequence: TGCGCCAGCAGCCCCGGACAGACTTTCGACGAGCAGTACTTC.

The chain couples TRBV30 to TRBJ1-2; D is undetermined. CDR3 length equals 13 residues. Per germline, CDR1 GTSNPN and CDR2 SVGIG (reference sequence). V lost 4 bases to trimming and J lost 4 bases, with 13 bases between them. The CDR3 loop is CAWTPSRFYGYTF. As DNA, the CDR3 is TGTGCCTGGACTCCAAGCAGATTCTATGGCTACACCTTC.

This clone was recorded once. This rearrangement joins TRBV25-1 to TRBJ2-7; TRBD1 matches at 10 bases. Germline V gives CDR1 MGHDK, CDR2 SYGVNS. The V segment lost 6 bases and the J segment 5 bases; nucleotides outside the gene matches: 13. This CDR3 contains 16 residues. The CDR3 DNA follows: TGTGCCAGCAGGCCTCCCGGGACAGGGGTTGACCACGAGCAGTACTTC. This sequence encodes CASRPPGTGVDHEQYF.

The rearrangement uses TRBV4-1 and TRBJ1-2; 9 positions match TRBD1. CDR1 is MGHRA and CDR2 is YSYEKL in the germline V gene. V shed 4 bases, J shed 2 bases, and the junction held 2 bases outside the gene matches. The CDR3 is 14 residues long. CDR3 residues: CASSLGTGNYGYTF. The CDR3 DNA is TGCGCCAGCAGCCTTGGGACAGGGAACTATGGCTACACCTTC.

This rearrangement joins TRBV19 to TRBJ1-2; 8 bases match TRBD1. The CDR3 extends over 13 amino acids. V trimming: 6 bases; J trimming: 4 bases; junction bases outside the gene matches: 4. CDR1 and CDR2 from the germline V gene are LNHDA and SQIVND (reference sequence). The CDR3 is CASSPGTGYGYTF. In DNA form, the CDR3 reads TGTGCCAGTAGCCCCGGGACAGGCTATGGCTACACCTTC. Filled out from reference TRBV19 and TRBJ1-2, the complete variable domain reads DGGITQSPKYLFRKEGQNVTLSCEQNLNHDAMYWYRQDPGQGLRLIYYSQIVNDFQKGDIAEGYSVSREKKESFPLTVTSAQKNPTAFYLCASSPGTGYGYTFGSGTRLTVV.

The chain carries TRBV7-9 and TRBJ1-5, with 7 positions matching TRBD1. The germline gives CDR1 SEHNR, CDR2 FQNEAQ (reference sequence). The ends lost 1 base at V and 4 bases at J; junction bases unmatched: 4. The CDR3 runs 15 residues. The CDR3 spells CASSLGSGGNQPQHF. CDR3 in DNA: TGTGCCAGCAGCTTAGGGTCAGGGGGTAATCAGCCCCAGCATTTT. The variable domain in full, with the rest retrieved from reference TRBV7-9 and TRBJ1-5, is DTGVSQNPRHKITKRGQNVTFRCDPISEHNRLYWYRQTLGQGPEFLTYFQNEAQLEKSRLLSDRFSAERPKGSFSTLEIQRTEQGDSAMYLCASSLGSGGNQPQHFGDGTRLSIL.

The chain combines TRBV2 with TRBJ2-7; possible D gene TRBD1, 5 bases. Germline V gene lookup returns CDR1 SNHLY and CDR2 FYNNEI. This CDR3 region has 12 residues. V was trimmed by 11 bases and J by 2 bases, leaving 13 bases between them. Here the CDR3 reads CACGQSPYEQYF. In nucleotides, the CDR3 is TGTGCCTGCGGACAATCTCCCTACGAGCAGTACTTC.

V and J are TRBV15 and TRBJ1-6; D is unclear. Trimming took 3 bases from V and 7 from J, leaving 13 bases between them. Germline CDR1 LNHNV, CDR2 YYDKDF (reference sequence). This CDR3 region has 15 residues. The CDR3: CATSSKTIRNSPLHF. The CDR3, as DNA: TGTGCCACCAGCAGCAAAACTATAAGAAATTCACCCCTCCACTTT.

The genes are TRBV27 and TRBJ2-1; D uncertain. Germline V lookup: CDR1 MNHEY, CDR2 SMNVEV (reference sequence). Trimming stripped 5 bases from V and 0 bases from J, with 11 bases between. The CDR3 is made up of 15 amino acids. The CDR3 loop reads CASSPSWRSYNEQFF. CDR3 sequence (DNA): TGTGCCAGCAGTCCATCGTGGCGCTCCTACAATGAGCAGTTCTTC.

In its sample, this clone was seen once. This rearrangement joins TRBV6-1 to TRBJ1-1; no clear D gene. The germline V gene has CDR1 MNHNS and CDR2 SASEGT. The CDR3 runs to 13 residues. V lost 5 bases and J lost 14, with 21 bases in between. The CDR3 DNA reads as TGTGCCAGCAGTCCGGGCCGACCCGGTAGAATCTTCTTT. Protein product: CASSPGRPGRIFF.

This clone was picked up a small number of times. Here the CDR3 DNA reads TGCAGCGTTGGGCACGGGCCCTACGAGCAGTACTTC. The encoded protein is CSVGHGPYEQYF. The chain carries TRBV29-1 and TRBJ2-7; no clear D gene. This CDR3 is 12 amino acids long. Germline V gene lookup returns CDR1 SQVTM and CDR2 ANQGSEA. The V and J ends lost 4 bases and 2 bases respectively, with 9 bases between them.

This clone was seen more than once but under ten times. This chain connects TRBV6-5 to TRBJ2-1, with TRBD2 identical over 8 bases. The V and J ends lost 3 bases and 10 bases, in that order; junction bases with no gene match: 8. Germline lookup yields CDR1 MNHEY and CDR2 SVGAGI. The CDR3 is made up of 14 amino acids. CDR3 nucleotide sequence: TGTGCCAGCAGTTATCGGGGGGGGGCCACGGAGCAGTTCTTC. Translating gives CASSYRGGATEQFF.

The V gene is TRBV9, the J gene TRBJ1-1; unclear D gene. The CDR3 consists of 11 residues. V shed 0 bases and J shed 3 bases, with 0 bases lying between them. The germline V gene encodes CDR1 SGDLS and CDR2 YYNGEE. Here the CDR3 DNA reads TGTGCCAGCAGCGTAGACACTGAAGCTTTCTTT. It encodes CASSVDTEAFF.

In this sample, this clone turned up a few times. The genes are TRBV7-9 and TRBJ2-7; D may be TRBD2 (6 bases). V was cut by 0 bases and J by 6 bases, with 12 bases left in between. This CDR3 contains 14 residues. Germline CDR1 reads SEHNR; CDR2 reads FQNEAQ (reference sequence). The CDR3 protein is CASSLALRGSEQYF. For the CDR3, the DNA is TGTGCCAGCAGCTTAGCGCTCCGGGGGTCCGAGCAGTACTTC.

This clone was found a few times. The V call is TRBV6-6, the J call TRBJ1-1, with 7 bases identical to TRBD1. CDR3 length equals 16 residues. After removal of 0 bases from V and 3 bases from J, the junction contained 7 bases not matched to a gene. Germline CDR1 and CDR2: MNHNY and SVGAGI (reference sequence). CDR3 amino acids: CASSYSHSQGDTEAFF. The CDR3 DNA sequence: TGTGCCAGCAGTTACTCCCACTCCCAGGGGGACACTGAAGCTTTCTTT.

This sequence joins TRBV5-1 and TRBJ2-7, with D possibly TRBD1 on 5 matching bases. Trimming cost V 1 base and J 7 bases, with 18 bases left between them. The CDR3 is 15 amino acids. The germline gives CDR1 SGHRS, CDR2 YFSETQ. Here the CDR3 DNA reads TGCGCCAGCAGCTTGTTGGAGTTGGGGCTTGGGGAGCAGTACTTC. Amino acid sequence: CASSLLELGLGEQYF.

This clone came up many times. The chain's CDR3 is CASSPSQYRGMETQYF. CDR3 nucleotide sequence: TGTGCCAGCAGTCCATCCCAATACAGGGGGATGGAGACCCAGTACTTC. The chain has TRBV2 and TRBJ2-5; 8 positions agree with TRBD1. The CDR3 length is 16 residues. V gave up 5 bases and J gave up 5 bases; unmatched junction bases: 13. Germline lookup yields CDR1 SNHLY and CDR2 FYNNEI. Together with reference TRBV2 and TRBJ2-5, the CDR3 gives the full variable domain: EPEVTQTPSHQVTQMGQEVILRCVPISNHLYFYWYRQILGQKVEFLVSFYNNEISEKSEIFDDQFSVERPDGSNFTLKIRSTKLEDSAMYFCASSPSQYRGMETQYFGPGTRLLVL.

This clone was counted between two and nine times. The chain employs TRBV30 and TRBJ2-2, with TRBD2 identical over 13 bases. This CDR3 is built from 18 residues. V lost 4 bases, J lost 5 bases, and 13 bases stayed unmatched. The germline V gene encodes CDR1 GTSNPN and CDR2 SVGIG (reference sequence). CDR3 region: CAWKRGRTSGGRTGELFF. CDR3 nucleotide sequence: TGTGCCTGGAAGAGGGGACGGACTAGCGGGGGTCGGACCGGGGAGCTGTTTTTT. Combining the CDR3 with reference TRBV30 and TRBJ2-2 gives the whole variable domain SQTIHQWPATLVQPVGSPLSLECTVEGTSNPNLYWYRQAAGRGLQLLFYSVGIGQISSEVPQNLSASRPQDRQFILSSKKLLLSDSGFYLCAWKRGRTSGGRTGELFFGEGSRLTVL.

This chain joins TRBV5-1 and TRBJ1-1; D not certain. Trimming pared 1 base from V and 5 bases from J, leaving 15 bases between. Germline loops: CDR1 SGHRS, CDR2 YFSETQ. The CDR3 runs 15 residues. The CDR3 DNA reads TGCGCCAGCAGCTTGATAGGTGCGCGGAATACTGAAGCTTTCTTT. Encoded protein: CASSLIGARNTEAFF.

This sequence joins TRBV30 and TRBJ2-5; D not resolved. Germline V lookup: CDR1 GTSNPN, CDR2 SVGIG (reference sequence). The V end lost 2 bases, the J end lost 5 bases, and 9 bases lay between the germline ends. The CDR3 is 12 amino acids. CDR3 nucleotides: TGTGCCTGGAGTACGGTACAGGAGACCCAGTACTTC. The encoded protein is CAWSTVQETQYF.